This TCR beta chain was obtained from a study of blood T cells in healthy people across ages. This clonotype was seen only a few times. For the second PCR, which ran for about 7 to 12 cycles, a sample-barcoded 5' primer and a J-beta primer mix were used. MiXCR, applied by TCRdb to the 5' RACE reads, yields one record per CDR3 protein. The sample records nearly 1 million distinct CDR3 sequences, 51% being singletons. The V and J ends lost 3 bases and 4 bases respectively, with 13 bases between them. The CDR3 contains 14 residues. The clonotype comes from an older woman in good health. What was sequenced was blood. The rearrangement links TRBV12-3 or TRBV12-4 to TRBJ2-7; D is possibly TRBD2 (6 bases). The CDR3 nucleotides read TGTGCCAGCAGTTTGAGAGGTAGCGGTTACGAGCAGTACTTC. It codes for CASSLRGSGYEQYF.